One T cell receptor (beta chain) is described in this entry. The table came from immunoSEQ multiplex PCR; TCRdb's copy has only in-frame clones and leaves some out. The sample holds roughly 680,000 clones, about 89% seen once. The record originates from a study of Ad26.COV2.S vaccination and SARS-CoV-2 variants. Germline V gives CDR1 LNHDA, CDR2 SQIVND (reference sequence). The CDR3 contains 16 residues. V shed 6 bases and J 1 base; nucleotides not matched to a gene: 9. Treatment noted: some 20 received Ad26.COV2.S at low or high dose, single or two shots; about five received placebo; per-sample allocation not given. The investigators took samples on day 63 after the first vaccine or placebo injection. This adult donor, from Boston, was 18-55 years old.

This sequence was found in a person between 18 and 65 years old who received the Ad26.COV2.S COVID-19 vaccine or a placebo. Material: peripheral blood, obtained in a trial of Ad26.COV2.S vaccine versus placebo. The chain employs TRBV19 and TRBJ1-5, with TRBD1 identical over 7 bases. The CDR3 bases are TGTGCCAGTAGAACTACAGGGGCAATAAGCAATCAGCCCCAGCATTTT. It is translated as CASRTTGAISNQPQHF.